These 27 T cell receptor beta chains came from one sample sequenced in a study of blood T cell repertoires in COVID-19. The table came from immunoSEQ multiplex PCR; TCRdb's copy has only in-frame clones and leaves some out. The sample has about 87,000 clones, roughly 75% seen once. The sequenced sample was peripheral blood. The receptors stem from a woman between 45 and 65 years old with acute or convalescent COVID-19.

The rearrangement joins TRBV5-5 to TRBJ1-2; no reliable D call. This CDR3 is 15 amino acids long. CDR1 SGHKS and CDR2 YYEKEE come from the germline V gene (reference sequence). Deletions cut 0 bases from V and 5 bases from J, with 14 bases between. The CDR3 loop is CASSLGASPRYGYTF. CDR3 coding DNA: TGTGCCAGCAGCTTGGGCGCTTCGCCTCGTTATGGCTACACCTTC.

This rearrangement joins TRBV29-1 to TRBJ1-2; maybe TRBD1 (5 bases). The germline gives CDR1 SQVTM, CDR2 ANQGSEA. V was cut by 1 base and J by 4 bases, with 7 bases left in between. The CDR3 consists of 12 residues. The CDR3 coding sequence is TGCAGCGTTGAAGGGGGCGGCTATGGCTACACCTTC. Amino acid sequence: CSVEGGGYGYTF.

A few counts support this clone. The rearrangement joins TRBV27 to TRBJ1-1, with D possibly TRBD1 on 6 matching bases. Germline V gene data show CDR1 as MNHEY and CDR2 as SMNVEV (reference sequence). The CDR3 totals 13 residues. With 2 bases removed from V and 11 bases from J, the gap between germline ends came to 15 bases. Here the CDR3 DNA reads TGTGCCAGCAGTTTAGGAGGGGGGGGGTTGGCTTTCTTT. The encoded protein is CASSLGGGGLAFF.

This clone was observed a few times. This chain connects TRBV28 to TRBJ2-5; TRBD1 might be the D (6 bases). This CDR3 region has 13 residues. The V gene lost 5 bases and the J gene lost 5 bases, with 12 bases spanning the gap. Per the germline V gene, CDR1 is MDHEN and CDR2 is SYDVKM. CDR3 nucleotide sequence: TGTGCCAGCAGTCCAACAGGGTCCGAGACCCAGTACTTC. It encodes CASSPTGSETQYF.

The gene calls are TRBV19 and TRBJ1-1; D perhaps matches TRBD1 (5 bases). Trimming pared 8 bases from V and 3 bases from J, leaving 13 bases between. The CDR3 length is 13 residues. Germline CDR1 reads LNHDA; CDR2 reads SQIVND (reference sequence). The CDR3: CASRGTMDTEAFF. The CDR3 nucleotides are TGTGCCAGTCGCGGGACTATGGACACTGAAGCTTTCTTT.

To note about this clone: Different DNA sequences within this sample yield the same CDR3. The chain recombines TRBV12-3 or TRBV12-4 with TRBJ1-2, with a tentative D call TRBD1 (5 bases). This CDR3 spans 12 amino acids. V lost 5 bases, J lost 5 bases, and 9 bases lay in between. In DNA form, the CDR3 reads TGTGCCAGCAGTGGCAGGGTATATGGCTACACCTTC. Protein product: CASSGRVYGYTF.

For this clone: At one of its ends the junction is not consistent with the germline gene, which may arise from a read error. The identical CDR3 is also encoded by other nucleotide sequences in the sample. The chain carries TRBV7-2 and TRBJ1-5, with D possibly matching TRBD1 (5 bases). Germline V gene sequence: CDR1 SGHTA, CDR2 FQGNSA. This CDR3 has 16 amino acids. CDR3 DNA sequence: TGTGCCAGTAGCTTATTGGGGGGATATAGCAATCAGCCCCAGCATTTT. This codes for CASSLLGGYSNQPQHF.

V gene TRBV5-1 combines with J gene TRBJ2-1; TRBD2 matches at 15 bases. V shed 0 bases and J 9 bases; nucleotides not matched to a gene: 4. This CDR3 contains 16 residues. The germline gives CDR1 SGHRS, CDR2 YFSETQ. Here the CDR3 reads CASSLGTSGGASEQFF. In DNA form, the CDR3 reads TGCGCCAGCAGCTTGGGGACTAGCGGGGGGGCGAGTGAGCAGTTCTTC. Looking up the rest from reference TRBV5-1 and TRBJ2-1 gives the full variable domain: KAGVTQTPRYLIKTRGQQVTLSCSPISGHRSVSWYQQTPGQGLQFLFEYFSETQRNKGNFPGRFSGRQFSNSRSEMNVSTLELGDSALYLCASSLGTSGGASEQFFGPGTRLTVL.

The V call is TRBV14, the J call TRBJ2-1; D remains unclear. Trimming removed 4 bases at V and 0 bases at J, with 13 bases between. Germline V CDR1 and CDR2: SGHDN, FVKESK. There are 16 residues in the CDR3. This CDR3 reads CASSLTLRSSYNEQFF. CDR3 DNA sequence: TGTGCCAGCAGCCTAACACTGAGGAGCTCCTACAATGAGCAGTTCTTC. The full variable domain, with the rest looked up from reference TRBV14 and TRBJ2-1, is EAGVTQFPSHSVIEKGQTVTLRCDPISGHDNLYWYRRVMGKEIKFLLHFVKESKQDESGMPNNRFLAERTGGTYSTLKVQPAELEDSGVYFCASSLTLRSSYNEQFFGPGTRLTVL.

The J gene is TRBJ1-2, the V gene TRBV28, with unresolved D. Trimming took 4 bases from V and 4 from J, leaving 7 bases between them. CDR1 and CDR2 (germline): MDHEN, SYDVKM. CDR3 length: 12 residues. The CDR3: CASSSGLYGYTF. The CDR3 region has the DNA TGTGCCAGCAGTTCAGGCCTCTATGGCTACACCTTC.

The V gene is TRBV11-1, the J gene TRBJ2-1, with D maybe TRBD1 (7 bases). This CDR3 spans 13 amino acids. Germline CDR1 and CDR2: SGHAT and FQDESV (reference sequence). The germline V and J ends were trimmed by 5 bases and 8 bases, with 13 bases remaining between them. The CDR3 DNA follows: TGTGCCAGCAGCCCAGGGGGGTACGATGAGCAGTTCTTC. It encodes CASSPGGYDEQFF.

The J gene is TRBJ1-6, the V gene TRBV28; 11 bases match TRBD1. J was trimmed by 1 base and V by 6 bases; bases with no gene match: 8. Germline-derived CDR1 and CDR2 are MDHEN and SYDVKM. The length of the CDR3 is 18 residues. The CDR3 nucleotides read TGTGCCAGCAGCCGAGGGACAGGGGGGCTTTCCTATAATTCACCCCTCCACTTT. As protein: CASSRGTGGLSYNSPLHF.

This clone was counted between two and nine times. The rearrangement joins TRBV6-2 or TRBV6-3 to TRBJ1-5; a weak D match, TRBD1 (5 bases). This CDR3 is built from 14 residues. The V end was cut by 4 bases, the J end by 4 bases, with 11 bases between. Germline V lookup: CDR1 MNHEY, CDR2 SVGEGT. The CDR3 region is CASSWARGNQPQHF. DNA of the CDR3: TGTGCCAGCAGTTGGGCACGGGGGAATCAGCCCCAGCATTTT.

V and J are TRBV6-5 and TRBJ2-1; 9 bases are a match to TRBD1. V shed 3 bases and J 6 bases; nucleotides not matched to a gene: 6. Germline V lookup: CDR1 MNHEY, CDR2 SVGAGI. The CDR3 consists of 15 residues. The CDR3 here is CASSYLGTGFNEQFF. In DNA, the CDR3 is TGTGCCAGCAGTTATCTAGGGACAGGGTTCAATGAGCAGTTCTTC.

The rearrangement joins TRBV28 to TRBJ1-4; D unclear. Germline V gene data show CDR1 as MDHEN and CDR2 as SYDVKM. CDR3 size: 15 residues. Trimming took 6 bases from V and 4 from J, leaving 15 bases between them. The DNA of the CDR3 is TGTGCCAGCAGCCCTAACGTCCCCTTTAATGAAAAACTGTTTTTT. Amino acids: CASSPNVPFNEKLFF.

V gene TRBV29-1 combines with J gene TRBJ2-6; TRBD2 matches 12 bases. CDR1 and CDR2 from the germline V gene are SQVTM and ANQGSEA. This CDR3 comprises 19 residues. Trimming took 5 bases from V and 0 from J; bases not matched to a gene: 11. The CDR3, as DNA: TGCAGCGTTATGGGACTAGCGGGCCCGGATTTCTCTGGGGCCAACGTCCTGACTTTC. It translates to CSVMGLAGPDFSGANVLTF.

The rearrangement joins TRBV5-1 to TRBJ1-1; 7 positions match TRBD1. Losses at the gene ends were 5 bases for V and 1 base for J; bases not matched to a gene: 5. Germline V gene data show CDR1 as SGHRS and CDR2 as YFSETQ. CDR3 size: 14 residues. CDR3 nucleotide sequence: TGCGCCAGCAGACACAGGGGACCGAACACTGAAGCTTTCTTT. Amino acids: CASRHRGPNTEAFF.

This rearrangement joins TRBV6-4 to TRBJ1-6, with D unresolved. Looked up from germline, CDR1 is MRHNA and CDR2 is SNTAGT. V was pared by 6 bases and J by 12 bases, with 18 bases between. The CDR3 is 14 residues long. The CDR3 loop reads CASRGEDSSGPLHF. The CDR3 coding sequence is TGTGCCAGCAGGGGAGAGGATTCTTCTGGACCCCTCCACTTT.

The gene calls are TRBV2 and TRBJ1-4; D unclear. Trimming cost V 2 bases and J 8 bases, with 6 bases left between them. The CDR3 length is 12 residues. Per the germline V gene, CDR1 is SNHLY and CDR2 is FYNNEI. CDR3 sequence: CASSEYWEKLFF. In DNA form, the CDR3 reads TGTGCCAGCAGTGAATACTGGGAAAAACTGTTTTTT. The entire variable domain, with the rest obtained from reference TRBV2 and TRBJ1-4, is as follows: EPEVTQTPSHQVTQMGQEVILRCVPISNHLYFYWYRQILGQKVEFLVSFYNNEISEKSEIFDDQFSVERPDGSNFTLKIRSTKLEDSAMYFCASSEYWEKLFFGSGTQLSVL.

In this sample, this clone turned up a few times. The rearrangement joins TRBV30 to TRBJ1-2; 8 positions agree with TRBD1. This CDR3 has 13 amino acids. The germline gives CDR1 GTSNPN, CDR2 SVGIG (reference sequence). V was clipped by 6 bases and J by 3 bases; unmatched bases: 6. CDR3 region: CACTGGRDYGYTF. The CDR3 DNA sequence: TGTGCCTGCACAGGGGGAAGGGACTATGGCTACACCTTC.

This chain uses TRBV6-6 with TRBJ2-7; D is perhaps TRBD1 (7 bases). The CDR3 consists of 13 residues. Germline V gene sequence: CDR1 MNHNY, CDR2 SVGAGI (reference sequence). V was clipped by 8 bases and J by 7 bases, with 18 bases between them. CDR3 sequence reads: CASARDSQAEQYF. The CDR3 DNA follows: TGTGCCAGCGCGCGGGACAGTCAAGCGGAGCAGTACTTC.

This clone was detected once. The CDR3 loop is CASLSLGREGVLTF. The DNA of the CDR3 is TGTGCCAGTCTGTCCCTGGGGAGGGAAGGCGTCCTGACTTTC. The V gene is TRBV27, the J gene TRBJ2-6; 7 bases fit TRBD2. With V trimmed by 9 bases and J by 12 bases, 14 bases remained unmatched. Per germline, CDR1 MNHEY and CDR2 SMNVEV (reference sequence). The CDR3 has 14 amino acids.

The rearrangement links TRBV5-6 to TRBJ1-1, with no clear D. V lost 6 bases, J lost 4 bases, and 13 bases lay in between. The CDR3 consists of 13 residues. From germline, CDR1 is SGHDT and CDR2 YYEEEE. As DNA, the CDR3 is TGTGCCAGCACGACCGGGGTTGTCACTGAAGCTTTCTTT. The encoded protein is CASTTGVVTEAFF.

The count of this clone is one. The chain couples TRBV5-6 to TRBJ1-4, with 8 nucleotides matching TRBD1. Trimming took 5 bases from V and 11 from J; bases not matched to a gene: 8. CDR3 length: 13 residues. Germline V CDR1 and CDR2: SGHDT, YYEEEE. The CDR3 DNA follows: TGTGCCAGCAGTCCCAGGGGGCTGGGCAAACTGTTTTTT. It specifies CASSPRGLGKLFF.

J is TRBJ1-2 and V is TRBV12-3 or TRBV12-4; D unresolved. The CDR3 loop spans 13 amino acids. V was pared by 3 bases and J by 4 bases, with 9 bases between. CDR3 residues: CASSFGQPYGYTF. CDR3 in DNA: TGTGCCAGCAGTTTTGGGCAGCCCTATGGCTACACCTTC.

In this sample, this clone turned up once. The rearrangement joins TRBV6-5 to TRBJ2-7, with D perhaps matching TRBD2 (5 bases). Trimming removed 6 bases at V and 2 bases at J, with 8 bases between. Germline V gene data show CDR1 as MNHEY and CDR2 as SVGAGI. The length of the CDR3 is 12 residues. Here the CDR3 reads CASSHGAYEQYF. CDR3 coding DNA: TGTGCCAGCAGCCACGGGGCCTACGAGCAGTACTTC.

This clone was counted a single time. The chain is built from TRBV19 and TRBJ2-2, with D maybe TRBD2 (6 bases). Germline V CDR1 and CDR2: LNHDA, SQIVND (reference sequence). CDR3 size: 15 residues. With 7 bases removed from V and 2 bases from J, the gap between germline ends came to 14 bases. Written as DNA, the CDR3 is TGTGCCAGTACCGCGGGGTTTAGTAACACCGGGGAGCTGTTTTTT. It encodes CASTAGFSNTGELFF. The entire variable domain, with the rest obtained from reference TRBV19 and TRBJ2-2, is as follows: DGGITQSPKYLFRKEGQNVTLSCEQNLNHDAMYWYRQDPGQGLRLIYYSQIVNDFQKGDIAEGYSVSREKKESFPLTVTSAQKNPTAFYLCASTAGFSNTGELFFGEGSRLTVL.